These 23 T cell receptor beta chains share one sample of origin, sequenced in a study of identical twins. A single record per CDR3 protein comes from TCRdb applying MiXCR to the 5' RACE reads. The sample has some 790,000 distinct CDR3 sequences; roughly 18% are singletons. The data also belong to a second study, concerning T cells expressing NK-cell markers.

Material for sequencing was PBMCs. Receptors were obtained from a woman between 18 and 30 years old in good health.

The V gene is TRBV20-1, the J gene TRBJ2-1, with D perhaps being TRBD1 or TRBD2 (5 bases each). The CDR3 has 11 amino acids. The germline gives CDR1 DFQATT, CDR2 SNEGSKA (reference sequence). V lost 5 bases to trimming and J lost 10 bases, with 12 bases between them. CDR3 nucleotide sequence: TGCAGTGCTCGGGACCCCGAAGAGCAGTTCTTC. It translates to CSARDPEEQFF.

The rearrangement links TRBV3-1 to TRBJ2-3; the D is unclear. There are 15 residues in the CDR3. CDR1 LGHDT and CDR2 YNNKEL come from the germline V gene (reference sequence). Trimming shortened V by 0 bases and J by 2 bases, and 9 bases separated the two germline ends. The CDR3 loop is CASSQDPRFTDTQYF. The CDR3 DNA follows: TGTGCCAGCAGCCAAGATCCCCGCTTCACAGATACGCAGTATTTT.

The genes are TRBV6-5 and TRBJ1-1, with a possible D match to TRBD1 (6 bases). V gave up 0 bases and J gave up 0 bases, with 8 bases separating them. From germline, CDR1 is MNHEY and CDR2 SVGAGI. The CDR3 has 15 amino acids. This CDR3 reads CASSYSGTLNTEAFF. The CDR3 nucleotides are TGTGCCAGCAGTTACTCGGGGACACTGAACACTGAAGCTTTCTTT.

CDR3 loop: CASSPLITSGEVNEQFF. The CDR3 region has the DNA TGTGCCAGCAGCCCCTTAATAACTAGCGGGGAGGTCAATGAGCAGTTCTTC. The V and J genes are TRBV3-1 and TRBJ2-1; 10 bases match TRBD2. Looked up from germline, CDR1 is LGHDT and CDR2 is YNNKEL (reference sequence). The CDR3 sequence is 17 residues long. With V trimmed by 4 bases and J by 6 bases, 12 bases remained unmatched.

In this sample, this clonotype turned up a few times. The rearrangement uses TRBV7-9 and TRBJ2-7; unclear D gene. Trimming left V 1 base short and J 0 bases short, with 10 bases between. CDR1 is SEHNR and CDR2 is FQNEAQ in the germline V gene (reference sequence). The CDR3 is 15 amino acids. In nucleotides, the CDR3 is TGTGCCAGCAGCTTAGGGGCACTGAGCTCCTACGAGCAGTACTTC. Translation: CASSLGALSSYEQYF.

The chain has TRBV5-1 and TRBJ2-7; a possible D gene is TRBD2 (5 bases). The germline gives CDR1 SGHRS, CDR2 YFSETQ. Deletions cut 3 bases from V and 7 bases from J, with 14 bases between. The CDR3 extends over 13 amino acids. CDR3 coding DNA: TGCGCCAGCAGCTCGGGATCTTCGGGGGAGCAGTACTTC. Amino acids: CASSSGSSGEQYF.

The chain uses TRBV19 and TRBJ2-7; 8 nucleotides match TRBD2. The CDR3 is 15 amino acids. The germline V gene encodes CDR1 LNHDA and CDR2 SQIVND (reference sequence). The J segment lost 3 bases and the V segment lost 6 bases, leaving 10 bases of the junction unmatched. CDR3 sequence (DNA): TGTGCCAGTAGCCGATTCCAACGGGGGGGCTACGAGCAGTACTTC. It encodes CASSRFQRGGYEQYF.

The chain combines TRBV20-1 with TRBJ2-7, with no clear D. CDR3 size: 15 residues. The V and J ends lost 3 bases and 5 bases respectively, with 20 bases between them. CDR1 is DFQATT, CDR2 SNEGSKA, per germline (reference sequence). As DNA, the CDR3 is TGCAGTGCTAGCCTCGGTCCCGGGCAGAAGAACGAGCAGTACTTC. Translated: CSASLGPGQKNEQYF.

The sample holds a few counts of this clonotype. This chain uses TRBV29-1 with TRBJ2-7; tentative D call: TRBD2 (6 bases). V lost 4 bases to trimming and J lost 4 bases, with 17 bases between them. The CDR3 length is 14 residues. Germline V gene lookup returns CDR1 SQVTM and CDR2 ANQGSEA. In nucleotides, the CDR3 is TGCAGCGTTGTCGTTCTAGCGAGGCATTACGAGCAGTACTTC. This translates into CSVVVLARHYEQYF.

In this sample, this clonotype turned up many times. This chain joins TRBV7-9 and TRBJ2-5; D not resolved. The CDR3 covers 11 residues. Trimming stripped 0 bases from V and 13 bases from J, with 9 bases between. Germline lookup yields CDR1 SEHNR and CDR2 FQNEAQ (reference sequence). CDR3: CASSLAGPWYF. CDR3 DNA: TGTGCCAGCAGCTTAGCCGGCCCATGGTACTTC.

V gene TRBV9 combines with J gene TRBJ2-4; 7 bases agree with TRBD2. Germline assignment: CDR1 SGDLS and CDR2 YYNGEE. The CDR3 loop spans 17 amino acids. V was pared by 0 bases and J by 0 bases, with 6 bases of the junction left unmatched. The CDR3 region has the DNA TGTGCCAGCAGCGTAGGCGGGGAGGGTCGAGCCAAAAACATTCAGTACTTC. This sequence encodes CASSVGGEGRAKNIQYF. Full variable domain (remainder filled in from reference TRBV9 and TRBJ2-4): DSGVTQTPKHLITATGQRVTLRCSPRSGDLSVYWYQQSLDQGLQFLIQYYNGEERAKGNILERFSAQQFPDLHSELNLSSLELGDSALYFCASSVGGEGRAKNIQYFGAGTRLSVL.

This clonotype appeared a few times. The chain combines TRBV7-9 with TRBJ1-5; D perhaps matches TRBD1 (6 bases). In germline, CDR1 is SEHNR, CDR2 FQNEAQ (reference sequence). Deletions cut 4 bases from V and 5 bases from J, with 12 bases between. The CDR3 has 14 residues. The CDR3 loop is CASSSRNRDQPQHF. Here the CDR3 DNA reads TGTGCCAGCAGCTCCCGTAACAGGGATCAGCCCCAGCATTTT.

The chain combines TRBV29-1 with TRBJ2-1; D gene ambiguous. Looked up from germline, CDR1 is SQVTM and CDR2 is ANQGSEA. V lost 5 bases and J 9 bases, leaving 14 bases between the germline ends. The CDR3 loop spans 12 amino acids. The DNA for the CDR3 is TGCAGCGTTAGCAGAACGGGCGGTGAGCAGTTCTTC. Translating it yields CSVSRTGGEQFF.

This chain links TRBV20-1 with TRBJ2-1; 12 bases are shared with TRBD2. CDR3 length: 13 residues. Germline CDR1 is DFQATT and CDR2 is SNEGSKA (reference sequence). V was clipped by 6 bases and J by 7 bases; unmatched bases: 4. This CDR3 reads CSAGLAGRNEQFF. The CDR3 DNA follows: TGCAGTGCCGGACTAGCGGGACGTAATGAGCAGTTCTTC.

The chain employs TRBV12-3 or TRBV12-4 and TRBJ1-2, with D unresolved. CDR3 length: 12 amino acids. Trimming stripped 3 bases from V and 7 bases from J, with 9 bases between. Here the CDR3 DNA reads TGTGCCAGCAGTTTCTTGGAGGGTGGCTACACCTTC. Encoded protein: CASSFLEGGYTF.

The gene calls are TRBV30 and TRBJ2-7; 9 bases are shared with TRBD1. The CDR3 runs to 13 residues. Germline CDR1 is GTSNPN and CDR2 is SVGIG (reference sequence). V was pared by 2 bases and J by 2 bases, with 1 base of the junction left unmatched. CDR3 in DNA: TGTGCCTGGAGTAGGGACAGGGCCTACGAGCAGTACTTC. Translation gives CAWSRDRAYEQYF. The full variable domain, with the rest looked up from reference TRBV30 and TRBJ2-7, is SQTIHQWPATLVQPVGSPLSLECTVEGTSNPNLYWYRQAAGRGLQLLFYSVGIGQISSEVPQNLSASRPQDRQFILSSKKLLLSDSGFYLCAWSRDRAYEQYFGPGTRLTVT.

This clonotype appeared a few times. This chain's CDR3 is CASTRTSGSSYEQYF. The CDR3 coding sequence is TGCGCCAGCACCCGAACTAGCGGGTCCTCCTACGAGCAGTACTTC. The rearrangement uses TRBV5-1 and TRBJ2-7, with 9 bases fitting TRBD2. CDR3 length: 15 residues. V shed 6 bases, J shed 0 bases, and the junction held 7 bases outside the gene matches. CDR1 and CDR2 (germline): SGHRS, YFSETQ.

The J gene is TRBJ1-1, the V gene TRBV12-3 or TRBV12-4; a weak D match, TRBD1 (5 bases). The CDR3 has 13 residues. The V end lost 10 bases, the J end lost 3 bases, and 15 bases lay between the germline ends. This CDR3 is CATLRGEDTEAFF. DNA for the CDR3: TGTGCCACCCTTAGAGGGGAGGACACTGAAGCTTTCTTT.

The chain couples TRBV29-1 to TRBJ2-6, with TRBD1 as a possible D gene (5 bases). The CDR3 covers 16 residues. Trimming took 5 bases from V and 4 from J, leaving 18 bases between them. Germline assignment: CDR1 SQVTM and CDR2 ANQGSEA. CDR3 DNA sequence: TGCAGCGTTCGCCGACAGTTTCTTTTAGGGGCCAACGTCCTGACTTTC. Protein: CSVRRQFLLGANVLTF.

This clonotype was detected ten times or more. This sequence joins TRBV7-2 and TRBJ2-7; perhaps TRBD2 as D (6 bases). This CDR3 region has 17 residues. Germline values: CDR1 SGHTA, CDR2 FQGNSA. V lost 0 bases, J lost 2 bases, and 17 bases lay in between. Here the CDR3 reads CASSLAASRDSTYEQYF. The DNA of the CDR3 is TGTGCCAGCAGCTTAGCGGCCTCACGGGACTCCACCTACGAGCAGTACTTC.

The rearrangement joins TRBV6-5 to TRBJ2-2; no clear D gene. The CDR3 has 12 residues. Germline CDR1 and CDR2: MNHEY and SVGAGI. With 5 bases removed from V and 5 bases from J, the gap between germline ends came to 6 bases. This CDR3 reads CASSTRTGELFF. The CDR3 nucleotides read TGTGCCAGCAGTACTCGGACCGGGGAGCTGTTTTTT.

This clonotype was detected ten times or more. The CDR3 here is CASTLAGHEYSPLHF. Written as DNA, the CDR3 is TGTGCCAGCACCCTCGCGGGACACGAATATTCACCCCTCCACTTT. This rearrangement joins TRBV12-3 or TRBV12-4 to TRBJ1-6; D perhaps matches TRBD1 (6 bases). The CDR3 has 15 residues. Trimming took off 7 bases at V and 8 bases at J, with 18 bases between the two ends.

This chain joins TRBV7-9 and TRBJ2-3, with TRBD2 identical over 12 bases. CDR1 is SEHNR, CDR2 FQNEAQ, per germline (reference sequence). J was trimmed by 2 bases and V by 4 bases; bases with no gene match: 4. This CDR3 is built from 16 residues. CDR3 in amino acids: CASSSRTSGATDTQYF. The CDR3 nucleotides are TGTGCCAGCAGCTCGAGGACTAGCGGGGCCACAGATACGCAGTATTTT.